Detailed here is one T cell receptor (beta chain). TCRdb ran MiXCR on the 5' RACE reads and lists one entry per CDR3 protein. The top ten clones hold more than 7% of a sample with 250,000 to 400,000 distinct CDR3 sequences, about 9.9% of them seen once. This record belongs to a study of CD8 T cells in ankylosing spondylitis. The CDR3 sequence is 13 residues long. CDR1 and CDR2 (germline): DFQATT, SNEGSKA (reference sequence). Trimming removed 1 base from V and 1 base from J, with 8 bases in between. Sequenced input: blood, either unsorted or a sorted T cell fraction (not recorded which). The receptor was isolated from a female donor with ankylosing spondylitis or in good health (not recorded which). The rearrangement joins TRBV20-1 to TRBJ2-7; D unresolved. The DNA of the CDR3 is TGCAGTGCTAGAGCTACAGCATCCTACGAGCAGTACTTC. This gives the protein CSARATASYEQYF.